Below, one T cell receptor (beta chain) is given with its context. Its target is not known. TCR beta cDNA libraries had unique molecular identifiers. TCRdb re-analysed the PCR reads in MiXCR, keeping a single row per CDR3 protein. The sample has approximately 690,000 distinct CDR3 sequences, 59% seen once. The germline V gene has CDR1 MGHDK and CDR2 SYGVNS. The CDR3 spans 13 residues. This sample is part of a study of post-analysis software for immune sequencing data. Study information: Courses of disease covered relapsing-remitting, secondary progressive and progressive-relapsing multiple sclerosis.

Study-level results: Controls' normalized Chao1 diversity significantly exceeded that of multiple sclerosis patients. Compared with controls, patients had more of roughly 5 TRBV segments, including TRBV5-6, TRBV5-1 and TRBV20-1. By F measure, samples from a shared preparation batch strongly co-clustered.

Sequencing was performed on blood. V gene TRBV25-1 combines with J gene TRBJ2-3; a possible D gene is TRBD1 (5 bases). This sequence was found in a girl aged 2-9 years with multiple sclerosis. The CDR3 protein is CVSGSRGWGTQYF. CDR3 DNA sequence: TGTGTCAGTGGGTCTAGGGGCTGGGGAACGCAGTATTTT. Using reference TRBV25-1 and TRBJ2-3 for the parts outside the CDR3, the full variable domain is EADIYQTPRYLVIGTGKKITLECSQTMGHDKMYWYQQDPGMELHLIHYSYGVNSTEKGDLSSESTVSRIRTEHFPLTLESARPSHTSQYLCVSGSRGWGTQYFGPGTRLTVL.